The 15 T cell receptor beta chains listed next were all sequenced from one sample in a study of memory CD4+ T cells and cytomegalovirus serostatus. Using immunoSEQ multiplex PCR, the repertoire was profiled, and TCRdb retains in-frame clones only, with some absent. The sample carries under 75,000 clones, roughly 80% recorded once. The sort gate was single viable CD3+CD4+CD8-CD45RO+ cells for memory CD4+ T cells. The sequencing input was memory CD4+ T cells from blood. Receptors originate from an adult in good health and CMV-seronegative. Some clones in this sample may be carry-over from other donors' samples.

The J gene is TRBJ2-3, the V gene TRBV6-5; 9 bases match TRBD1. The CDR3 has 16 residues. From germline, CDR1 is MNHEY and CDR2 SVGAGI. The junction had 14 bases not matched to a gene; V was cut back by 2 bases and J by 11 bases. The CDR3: CASSYPVPGQGGRQYF. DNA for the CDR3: TGTGCCAGCAGTTACCCTGTACCGGGACAGGGTGGACGGCAGTATTTT.

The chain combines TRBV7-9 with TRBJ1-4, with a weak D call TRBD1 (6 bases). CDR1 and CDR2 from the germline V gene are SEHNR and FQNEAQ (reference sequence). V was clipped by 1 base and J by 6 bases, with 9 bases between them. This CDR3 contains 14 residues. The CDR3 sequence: CASSLGRGYEKLFF. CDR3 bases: TGTGCCAGCAGCTTAGGCAGGGGATATGAAAAACTGTTTTTT.

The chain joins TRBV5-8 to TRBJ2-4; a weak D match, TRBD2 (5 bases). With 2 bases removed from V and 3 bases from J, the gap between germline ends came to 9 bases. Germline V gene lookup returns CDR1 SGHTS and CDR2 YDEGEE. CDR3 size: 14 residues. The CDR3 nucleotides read TGTGCCAGCAGCTTCCCCGGGGTCAAAAACATTCAGTACTTC. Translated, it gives CASSFPGVKNIQYF. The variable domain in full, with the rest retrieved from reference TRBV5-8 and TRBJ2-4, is EAGVTQSPTHLIKTRGQQATLRCSPISGHTSVYWYQQALGLGLQFLLWYDEGEERNRGNFPPRFSGRQFPNYSSELNVNALELEDSALYLCASSFPGVKNIQYFGAGTRLSVL.

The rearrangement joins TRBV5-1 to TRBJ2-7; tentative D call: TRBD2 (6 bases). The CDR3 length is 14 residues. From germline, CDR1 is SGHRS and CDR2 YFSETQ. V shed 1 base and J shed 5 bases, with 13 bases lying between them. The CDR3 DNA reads TGCGCCAGCAGCTTGACCCTGGGGGGTGACGAGCAGTACTTC. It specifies CASSLTLGGDEQYF.

In DNA, the CDR3 is TGCGCCAGCAGGGTACAGGGACCGAACACTGAAGCTTTCTTT. This gives the protein CASRVQGPNTEAFF. V is TRBV5-1 and J is TRBJ1-1, with D perhaps matching TRBD1 (6 bases). Between the trimmed V and J ends, which lost 5 bases and 1 base, there was a span of 12 bases. Germline V gene lookup returns CDR1 SGHRS and CDR2 YFSETQ. The CDR3 has 14 amino acids.

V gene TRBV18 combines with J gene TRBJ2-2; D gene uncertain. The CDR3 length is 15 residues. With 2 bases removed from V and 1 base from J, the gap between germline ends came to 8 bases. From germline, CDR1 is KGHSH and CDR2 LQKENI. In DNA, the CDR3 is TGTGCCAGCTCACCATTTAGAGAGAACACCGGGGAGCTGTTTTTT. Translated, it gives CASSPFRENTGELFF.

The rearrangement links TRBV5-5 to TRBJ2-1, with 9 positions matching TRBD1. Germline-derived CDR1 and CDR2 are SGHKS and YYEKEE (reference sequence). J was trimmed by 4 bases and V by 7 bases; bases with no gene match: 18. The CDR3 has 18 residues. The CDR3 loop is CASSTGTGSLRPYNEQFF. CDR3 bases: TGTGCCAGCTCTACCGGGACAGGGTCACTACGGCCTTACAATGAGCAGTTCTTC.

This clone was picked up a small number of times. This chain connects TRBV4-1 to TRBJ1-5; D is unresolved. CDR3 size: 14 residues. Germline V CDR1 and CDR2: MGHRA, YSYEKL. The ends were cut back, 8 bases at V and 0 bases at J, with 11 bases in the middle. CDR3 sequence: CASHKDGSNQPQHF. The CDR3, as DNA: TGCGCCAGCCACAAAGACGGTAGCAATCAGCCCCAGCATTTT.

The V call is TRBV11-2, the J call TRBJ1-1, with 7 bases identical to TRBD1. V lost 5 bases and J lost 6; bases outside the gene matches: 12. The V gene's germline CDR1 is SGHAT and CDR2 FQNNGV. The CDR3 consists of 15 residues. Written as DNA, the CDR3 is TGTGCCAGCAGCCCCAGGGTAGGGGGCCTGGCTGAAGCTTTCTTT. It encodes CASSPRVGGLAEAFF.

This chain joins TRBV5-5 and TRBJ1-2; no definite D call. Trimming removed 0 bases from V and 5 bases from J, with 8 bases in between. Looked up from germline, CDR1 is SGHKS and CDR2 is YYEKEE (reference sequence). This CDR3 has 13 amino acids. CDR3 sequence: CASSLEWGYGYTF. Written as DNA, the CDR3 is TGTGCCAGCAGCTTGGAGTGGGGATATGGCTACACCTTC.

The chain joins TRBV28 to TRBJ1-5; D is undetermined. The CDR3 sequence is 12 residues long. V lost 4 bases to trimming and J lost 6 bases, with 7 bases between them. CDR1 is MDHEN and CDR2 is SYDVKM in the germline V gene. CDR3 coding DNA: TGTGCCAGCAGTTCTGACGCTCAGCCCCAGCATTTT. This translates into CASSSDAQPQHF.

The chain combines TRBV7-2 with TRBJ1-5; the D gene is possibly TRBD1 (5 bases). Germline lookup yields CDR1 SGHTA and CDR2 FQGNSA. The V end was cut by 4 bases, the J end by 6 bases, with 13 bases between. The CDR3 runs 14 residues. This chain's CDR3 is CASSSQGPGQPQHF. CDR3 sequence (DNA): TGTGCCAGCAGCTCTCAGGGCCCGGGTCAGCCCCAGCATTTT.

This CDR3 is CASSLMTSGRPYNEQFF. For the CDR3, the DNA is TGCGCCAGCAGCTTGATGACTAGCGGGAGACCTTACAATGAGCAGTTCTTC. V and J are TRBV5-1 and TRBJ2-1, with TRBD2 matching over 12 bases. V gave up 1 base and J gave up 4 bases; unmatched junction bases: 6. Germline CDR1 reads SGHRS; CDR2 reads YFSETQ. The CDR3 sequence is 17 residues long. The full variable domain, completed using reference TRBV5-1 and TRBJ2-1, is KAGVTQTPRYLIKTRGQQVTLSCSPISGHRSVSWYQQTPGQGLQFLFEYFSETQRNKGNFPGRFSGRQFSNSRSEMNVSTLELGDSALYLCASSLMTSGRPYNEQFFGPGTRLTVL.

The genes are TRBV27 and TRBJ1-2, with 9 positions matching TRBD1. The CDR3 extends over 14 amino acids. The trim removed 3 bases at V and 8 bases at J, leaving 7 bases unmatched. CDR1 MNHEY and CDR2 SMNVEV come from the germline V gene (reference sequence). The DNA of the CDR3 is TGTGCCAGCAGTTTCCGTGACAGGGGGTACGGCTACACCTTC. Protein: CASSFRDRGYGYTF.

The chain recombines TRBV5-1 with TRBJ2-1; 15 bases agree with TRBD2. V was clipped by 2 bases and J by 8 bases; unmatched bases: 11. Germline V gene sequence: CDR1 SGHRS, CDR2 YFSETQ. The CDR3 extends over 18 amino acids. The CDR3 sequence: CASSFPGLAGGSGDEQFF. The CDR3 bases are TGCGCCAGCAGCTTCCCTGGACTAGCGGGAGGGTCCGGTGATGAGCAGTTCTTC.